This TCR beta chain was recovered during a study of Ad26.COV2.S vaccination and SARS-CoV-2 variants. Study at large: A participant enrolled in the COV1001 Ad26.COV2.S trial arm provided the sample. Ad26.COV2.S, an intramuscular injection, was given once or twice 56 days apart.

Repertoires were generated with immunoSEQ multiplex PCR, while TCRdb's copy carries only in-frame clones and drops some. This sample has around 300,000 clones; under 90% occur once, and the top ten carry 5.5%. With V trimmed by 4 bases and J by 7 bases, 6 bases remained unmatched. This CDR3 has 14 residues. Germline CDR1 is SGHRS and CDR2 is YFSETQ. Regarding treatment: 15 to 20 received Ad26.COV2.S at low or high dose, single or two shots; five or six received placebo; per-sample allocation not given. On day 63 after the first injection, vaccine and placebo recipients gave samples. Vaccination employed an Ad26 vector expressing the Wuhan-strain SARS-CoV-2 spike. About this clone: Its specificity is not known.

Whole-study results and caveats: After vaccination, substantial breadth of spike-specific CD8+ and CD4+ responses was reported.

This clonotype was obtained from a person aged 18-60 years who received the Ad26.COV2.S COVID-19 vaccine or a placebo. The chain is built from TRBV5-1 and TRBJ2-2; 8 bases agree with TRBD1. The source was peripheral blood, collected in a trial of Ad26.COV2.S vaccine versus placebo. The CDR3 loop reads CASSPDRGGGELFF. In DNA, the CDR3 is TGCGCCAGCAGCCCCGACAGGGGAGGCGGGGAGCTGTTTTTT. Full variable domain (missing parts from reference TRBV5-1 and TRBJ2-2): KAGVTQTPRYLIKTRGQQVTLSCSPISGHRSVSWYQQTPGQGLQFLFEYFSETQRNKGNFPGRFSGRQFSNSRSEMNVSTLELGDSALYLCASSPDRGGGELFFGEGSRLTVL.